The next 8 T cell receptor beta chains were all read from a single sample in a study of OX40 agonist ivuxolimab in advanced cancers. Using immunoSEQ multiplex PCR, the repertoire was profiled, and TCRdb retains in-frame clones only, with some absent. The data contain 40,000 to 55,000 clones, approximately 81% of them singletons. This specimen consisted of CD4+ or CD8+ T cells sorted from blood, obtained in a trial of the OX40 agonist ivuxolimab. These receptors all stem from an adult with an advanced solid tumor such as melanoma, head and neck, liver or kidney cancer.

V and J are TRBV4-1 and TRBJ2-7; D gene unclear. The germline V gene encodes CDR1 MGHRA and CDR2 YSYEKL. The V gene lost 0 bases and the J gene lost 3 bases, with 6 bases spanning the gap. The CDR3 is 13 residues long. CDR3: CASSQEGFYEQYF. In nucleotides, the CDR3 is TGCGCCAGCAGCCAAGAAGGGTTCTACGAGCAGTACTTC.

The rearrangement uses TRBV7-8 and TRBJ1-2; D is unresolved. Germline CDR1 is SGHVS and CDR2 is FQNEAQ. V dropped 5 bases and J dropped 0 bases, with 16 bases sitting between them. There are 16 residues in the CDR3. DNA for the CDR3: TGTGCCAGCAGCCCCACTTCAGGTGGGGCTAACTATGGCTACACCTTC. Protein: CASSPTSGGANYGYTF.

CDR3 nucleotide sequence: TGTGCCAGCAGTCTTAGAGGACCCAACAATGAGCAGTTCTTC. Its translation: CASSLRGPNNEQFF. The chain couples TRBV27 to TRBJ2-1; D gene unclear. The CDR3 runs 14 residues. The V gene lost 5 bases and the J gene lost 5 bases, with 13 bases spanning the gap. CDR1 is MNHEY and CDR2 is SMNVEV in the germline V gene (reference sequence).

This chain connects TRBV27 to TRBJ2-7; 7 bases align to TRBD2. With V trimmed by 6 bases and J by 3 bases, 5 bases remained unmatched. The length of the CDR3 is 13 residues. Germline loops: CDR1 MNHEY, CDR2 SMNVEV (reference sequence). In nucleotides, the CDR3 is TGTGCCAGCAGCCGCGGGAGTGGCTACGAGCAGTACTTC. It specifies CASSRGSGYEQYF.

Here the CDR3 DNA reads TGCGCCAGCAGGGCCGGGACAGGGATGTACAATGAGCAGTTCTTC. Translating gives CASRAGTGMYNEQFF. V usage is TRBV5-1 and J usage is TRBJ2-1; 9 positions match TRBD1. The trim removed 5 bases at V and 4 bases at J, leaving 7 bases unmatched. The CDR3 runs 15 residues. Germline V gene data show CDR1 as SGHRS and CDR2 as YFSETQ.

This rearrangement joins TRBV4-1 to TRBJ2-7; 9 bases line up with TRBD1. V was clipped by 4 bases and J by 5 bases; unmatched bases: 9. Germline CDR1 MGHRA, CDR2 YSYEKL. CDR3 length equals 15 residues. This chain's CDR3 is CASSPQPRTGDEQYF. The CDR3 region has the DNA TGCGCCAGCAGCCCCCAGCCAAGGACAGGGGACGAGCAGTACTTC.

The chain carries TRBV11-2 and TRBJ1-4; 9 positions agree with TRBD1. This CDR3 comprises 16 residues. Germline V gene data show CDR1 as SGHAT and CDR2 as FQNNGV. V dropped 4 bases and J dropped 5; count of bases not matched to a gene: 8. As DNA, the CDR3 is TGTGCCAGCAGCTCAAGGACAGGGGTTGAAAATGAAAAACTGTTTTTT. It yields the protein CASSSRTGVENEKLFF.

This clone showed up just a few times. V is TRBV30 and J is TRBJ1-3; D is uncertain. The length of the CDR3 is 13 residues. Germline V gene data show CDR1 as GTSNPN and CDR2 as SVGIG (reference sequence). V was trimmed by 0 bases and J by 10 bases, leaving 13 bases between them. The CDR3 sequence: CAWSVLDRDTIYF. In DNA form, the CDR3 reads TGTGCCTGGAGTGTACTGGACCGAGATACCATATATTTT. Based on the CDR3 plus reference TRBV30 and TRBJ1-3, the full variable domain is SQTIHQWPATLVQPVGSPLSLECTVEGTSNPNLYWYRQAAGRGLQLLFYSVGIGQISSEVPQNLSASRPQDRQFILSSKKLLLSDSGFYLCAWSVLDRDTIYFGEGSWLTVV.